Here is one TCR beta chain with its context. The data belong to a study of blood T cell repertoires in COVID-19. Study overall: Material from acute and convalescent COVID-19 was sourced from the United States, Italy and Spain. PBMCs, B-cell-depleted T cells, or T cells were the source of the cDNA or gDNA that made up the material.

In the source study's methods: Amplification of reference gene primers was used by the study to estimate nucleated cell counts. The data were produced by immunoSEQ multiplex PCR, yet TCRdb's version contains in-frame clones alone and is incomplete. The V and J calls and the clone size are those of that table, but D and trimming were determined from the DNA. The sample lists over 350,000 clones, more than 75% seen once, with over 0.9% in the top ten. The CDR3 runs to 12 residues. V shed 5 bases and J shed 5 bases, with 10 bases lying between them. Germline V lookup: CDR1 SEHNR, CDR2 FQNEAQ (reference sequence).

This TCR was sampled from a woman in her thirties with acute COVID-19. Sequencing was done on a sample of PBMCs or T cells enriched from blood (not recorded which). V and J are TRBV7-9 and TRBJ2-7; D not certain. The CDR3 DNA reads TGTGCCAGCAGCCCTACTCCGCACGAGCAGTACTTC. Residues: CASSPTPHEQYF.